Below, one T cell receptor beta chain is given with its context. TCRdb redid the calling of the RT-PCR reads with MiXCR, one entry per CDR3 protein. The sample has around 790,000 distinct CDR3 sequences, roughly 20% seen once. The data are from a study of response to subunit inactivated influenza vaccine. V dropped 0 bases and J dropped 15 bases, with 9 bases sitting between them. The CDR3 spans 11 residues. Germline assignment: CDR1 MNHEY and CDR2 SVGEGT. Sequenced here: PBMCs from blood, sampled roughly 5 days after vaccination. The chain joins TRBV6-2 or TRBV6-3 to TRBJ2-1; D is unresolved. The origin of this receptor is a man aged 45 to 65 who received an inactivated influenza vaccine. Written as DNA, the CDR3 is TGTGCCAGCAGTTACTCAACCTACCCGTTCTTC. Amino acid sequence: CASSYSTYPFF.